Following are 32 T cell receptor beta chains from one sample sequenced in a study of blood T cell repertoires in COVID-19 (dated by TCRdb to the early 2020s). The protocol used for the library was the immunoSEQ multiplex PCR assay. TCRdb holds this immuneACCESS table with in-frame rearrangements only. Some clones are missing; in checked studies, unresolved V genes explain under half, and the rest has no known cause. Counted in this sample were over 85,000 clones; approximately 90% of them appeared once. In total, the top ten clones hold around 5.3% of the sample. Sequences were obtained from peripheral blood. The receptor set was obtained from a woman in her forties or fifties with COVID-19, enrolled during active disease.

The chain uses TRBV5-4 and TRBJ2-7, with D perhaps matching TRBD1 (5 bases). The CDR3 length is 12 residues. With 4 bases removed from V and 6 bases from J, the gap between germline ends came to 11 bases. Germline-derived CDR1 and CDR2 are SGHNT and YYREEE (reference sequence). DNA for the CDR3: TGTGCCAGCAGCCTATCAGACAGCGAGCAGTACTTC. As protein: CASSLSDSEQYF.

The chain uses TRBV19 and TRBJ1-1; TRBD1 matches at 7 bases. This CDR3 spans 15 amino acids. Looked up from germline, CDR1 is LNHDA and CDR2 is SQIVND (reference sequence). With 4 bases clipped from V and 0 bases from J, the junction kept 5 bases outside the gene matches. CDR3 residues: CASSTDRIMNTEAFF. CDR3 in DNA: TGTGCCAGTAGTACGGACAGGATTATGAACACTGAAGCTTTCTTT. Using reference TRBV19 and TRBJ1-1 for the parts outside the CDR3, the full variable domain is DGGITQSPKYLFRKEGQNVTLSCEQNLNHDAMYWYRQDPGQGLRLIYYSQIVNDFQKGDIAEGYSVSREKKESFPLTVTSAQKNPTAFYLCASSTDRIMNTEAFFGQGTRLTVV.

The chain links TRBV5-1 to TRBJ2-5, with TRBD2 identical over 7 bases. This CDR3 region has 16 residues. Germline V CDR1 and CDR2: SGHRS, YFSETQ. Losses at the gene ends were 1 base for V and 3 bases for J; bases not matched to a gene: 9. The CDR3 spells CASSLYGRGNEETQYF. The CDR3 DNA reads as TGCGCCAGCAGCTTGTATGGGCGGGGGAACGAAGAGACCCAGTACTTC.

The chain links TRBV5-1 to TRBJ2-5, with TRBD1 matching 8 bases. There are 15 residues in the CDR3. Germline CDR1 and CDR2: SGHRS and YFSETQ. J gave up 4 bases and V 4 bases, and 9 bases lay outside the gene matches. The CDR3 sequence: CASSQYPGGVETQYF. Written as DNA, the CDR3 is TGCGCCAGCAGCCAATACCCAGGGGGCGTAGAGACCCAGTACTTC.

The chain employs TRBV19 and TRBJ2-7; TRBD1 is a possible D gene (6 bases). V lost 0 bases and J lost 0, with 12 bases in between. Germline lookup yields CDR1 LNHDA and CDR2 SQIVND (reference sequence). CDR3 size: 16 residues. CDR3 residues: CASSIDFQGHSYEQYF. The CDR3 DNA is TGTGCCAGTAGTATAGATTTCCAGGGGCACTCCTACGAGCAGTACTTC.

This clone was counted once. V and J are TRBV10-2 and TRBJ2-1; 12 positions match TRBD2. Germline V gives CDR1 WSHSY, CDR2 SAAADI. Trimming took 6 bases from V and 9 from J; bases not matched to a gene: 12. CDR3 length: 16 amino acids. CDR3 protein: CASRTSGSQGEGEQFF. The CDR3 DNA reads TGCGCCAGCAGGACTAGCGGGAGCCAGGGGGAGGGTGAGCAGTTCTTC.

The V and J genes are TRBV3-1 (or the pseudogene TRBV3-2) and TRBJ2-2; TRBD1 might be the D (5 bases). The CDR3 sequence is 18 residues long. V lost 0 bases and J 1 base, leaving 15 bases between the germline ends. In germline, CDR1 is LGHDT, CDR2 YNNKEL (reference sequence). The CDR3 region has the DNA TGTGCCAGCAGCCAAGAGTGGTGGAAGGGGCGGAACACCGGGGAGCTGTTTTTT. It specifies CASSQEWWKGRNTGELFF.

The chain couples TRBV10-3 to TRBJ2-7; TRBD2 aligns across 16 bases. V shed 4 bases and J 5 bases; nucleotides not matched to a gene: 5. The CDR3 consists of 16 residues. From germline, CDR1 is ENHRY and CDR2 SYGVKD. The CDR3 loop is CAISVGLAGGRHEQYF. The CDR3 DNA reads as TGTGCCATCAGTGTGGGACTAGCGGGGGGGCGCCACGAGCAGTACTTC.

The CDR3 nucleotides read TGTGCTAGTGGGCTCGGGGTGGGGAGCACAGATACGCAGTATTTT. The encoded protein is CASGLGVGSTDTQYF. J is TRBJ2-3 and V is TRBV12-5, with D possibly being TRBD2 (5 bases). Trimming removed 6 bases from V and 0 bases from J, with 13 bases in between. CDR1 and CDR2 from the germline V gene are LGHNT and FRNRAP. The CDR3 consists of 15 residues.

The rearrangement joins TRBV13 to TRBJ2-6; D remains unclear. The V end was cut by 6 bases, the J end by 0 bases, with 12 bases between. CDR3 size: 16 residues. Germline V gene lookup returns CDR1 PRHDT and CDR2 FYEKMQ (reference sequence). In DNA form, the CDR3 reads TGTGCCAGCAGGTGGCAGGCAGTCTCTGGGGCCAACGTCCTGACTTTC. Translation gives CASRWQAVSGANVLTF.

This clone occurred once. The genes are TRBV13 and TRBJ2-7; 7 bases fit TRBD2. CDR3 length equals 15 residues. Germline lookup yields CDR1 PRHDT and CDR2 FYEKMQ (reference sequence). V lost 5 bases to trimming and J lost 1 base; unmatched junction nucleotides: 8. CDR3: CASSPLRGESYEQYF. As DNA, the CDR3 is TGTGCCAGCAGCCCCTTACGGGGGGAGTCCTACGAGCAGTACTTC.

V and J are TRBV6-5 and TRBJ2-1, with 10 bases fitting TRBD1. The V gene end was trimmed by 4 bases and the J gene end by 6 bases; junction bases not matched to a gene: 9. Germline CDR1 is MNHEY and CDR2 is SVGAGI. CDR3 length: 16 amino acids. Here the CDR3 reads CASSSARQGARNEQFF. CDR3 DNA: TGTGCCAGCAGTTCCGCCCGACAGGGGGCGCGCAATGAGCAGTTCTTC.

The gene calls are TRBV4-3 and TRBJ1-2, with D possibly being TRBD1 (6 bases). The CDR3 is made up of 16 amino acids. Trimming stripped 2 bases from V and 6 bases from J, with 19 bases between. The V gene's germline CDR1 is LGHNA and CDR2 YSLEER. This CDR3 is CASSQTTQGDSHGYTF. The CDR3 nucleotides read TGCGCCAGCAGCCAAACCACACAGGGTGATTCGCATGGCTACACCTTC.

This clone was recorded a few times. CDR3 region: CASSFGGNEQFF. The CDR3 coding sequence is TGTGCCAGCAGTTTTGGAGGTAATGAGCAGTTCTTC. The rearrangement links TRBV12-3 or TRBV12-4 to TRBJ2-1, with D possibly TRBD2 on 5 matching bases. This CDR3 region has 12 residues. The V gene lost 3 bases and the J gene lost 7 bases, with 7 bases spanning the gap.

The chain has TRBV3-1 (or the pseudogene TRBV3-2) and TRBJ2-7, with 7 bases matching TRBD1. Per germline, CDR1 LGHDT and CDR2 YNNKEL (reference sequence). Trimming took 0 bases from V and 0 from J; bases not matched to a gene: 5. The CDR3 has 16 residues. CDR3: CASSQEGQLISYEQYF. The CDR3, as DNA: TGTGCCAGCAGCCAAGAGGGACAGTTGATCTCCTACGAGCAGTACTTC.

The rearrangement joins TRBV20-1 to TRBJ1-4, with 8 bases identical to TRBD1. The germline V gene encodes CDR1 DFQATT and CDR2 SNEGSKA (reference sequence). The CDR3 has 16 amino acids. V trimming: 3 bases; J trimming: 5 bases; junction bases outside the gene matches: 11. The CDR3 is CSASTPGRTGNEKLFF. CDR3 coding DNA: TGCAGTGCTAGTACTCCTGGTCGGACAGGGAATGAAAAACTGTTTTTT.

The chain links TRBV6-2 or TRBV6-3 to TRBJ1-5; the match to TRBD1 covers 10 bases. The V and J ends lost 8 bases and 5 bases, in that order; junction bases with no gene match: 6. The germline CDR1 and CDR2 sequences are MNHEY and SVGEGT. This CDR3 is built from 14 residues. In nucleotides, the CDR3 is TGTGCCAGCCGCCGGACAGGGGGGGATCAGCCCCAGCATTTT. Amino acid sequence: CASRRTGGDQPQHF.

The V and J genes are TRBV12-5 and TRBJ2-7; 7 positions match TRBD1. CDR1 and CDR2 from the germline V gene are LGHNT and FRNRAP. CDR3 length equals 15 residues. J lost 2 bases, V lost 5 bases, and 9 bases had no gene match. CDR3 protein: CASGRHRGDTYEQYF. In nucleotides, the CDR3 is TGTGCTAGTGGTAGACACAGGGGAGATACCTACGAGCAGTACTTC. The entire variable domain, with the rest obtained from reference TRBV12-5 and TRBJ2-7, is as follows: DARVTQTPRHKVTEMGQEVTMRCQPILGHNTVFWYRQTMMQGLELLAYFRNRAPLDDSGMPKDRFSAEMPDATLATLKIQPSEPRDSAVYFCASGRHRGDTYEQYFGPGTRLTVT.

The chain recombines TRBV4-3 with TRBJ2-6; no clear D gene. There are 16 residues in the CDR3. The V end was cut by 1 base, the J end by 0 bases, with 7 bases between. Germline loops: CDR1 LGHNA, CDR2 YSLEER. The CDR3 is CASSQGVYSGANVLTF. CDR3 nucleotides: TGCGCCAGCAGCCAAGGAGTGTACTCTGGGGCCAACGTCCTGACTTTC.

The chain is built from TRBV9 and TRBJ2-3; weak D call: TRBD2 (7 bases). The germline gives CDR1 SGDLS, CDR2 YYNGEE. Trimming pared 0 bases from V and 2 bases from J, leaving 10 bases between. The CDR3 runs to 15 residues. The CDR3 protein is CASSVGRGATDTQYF. The CDR3 nucleotides are TGTGCCAGCAGCGTAGGCCGGGGGGCCACAGATACGCAGTATTTT.

This clone was recorded once. The chain has TRBV7-9 and TRBJ2-7, with 8 bases identical to TRBD2. The ends lost 6 bases at V and 1 base at J; junction bases unmatched: 8. Germline CDR1 reads SEHNR; CDR2 reads FQNEAQ (reference sequence). CDR3 length: 15 amino acids. The CDR3: CASRGWAGGSYEQYF. In DNA, the CDR3 is TGTGCCAGCAGAGGCTGGGCGGGGGGATCCTACGAGCAGTACTTC.

Points on this clone: The sample contains more than one DNA sequence encoding this CDR3. The chain uses TRBV28 and TRBJ2-7; 8 nucleotides match TRBD2. V trimming: 4 bases; J trimming: 4 bases; junction bases outside the gene matches: 9. The CDR3 is made up of 15 amino acids. Germline-derived CDR1 and CDR2 are MDHEN and SYDVKM. The CDR3 DNA reads as TGTGCCAGCAGTTCACTTAGCGGGGCTCTTTACGAGCAGTACTTC. As protein: CASSSLSGALYEQYF.

This rearrangement joins TRBV24-1 to TRBJ1-4, with D unresolved. The CDR3 loop spans 14 amino acids. V lost 4 bases and J 5 bases, leaving 10 bases between the germline ends. The germline V gene encodes CDR1 KGHDR and CDR2 SFDVKD. CDR3: CATSDGRWNEKLFF. As DNA, the CDR3 is TGTGCCACCAGTGACGGGAGATGGAATGAAAAACTGTTTTTT.

V is TRBV7-9 and J is TRBJ1-5; no reliable D call. The V gene's germline CDR1 is SEHNR and CDR2 FQNEAQ (reference sequence). The CDR3 loop spans 14 amino acids. With 0 bases removed from V and 4 bases from J, the gap between germline ends came to 7 bases. CDR3: CASSLASGNQPQHF. As DNA, the CDR3 is TGTGCCAGCAGCTTAGCGAGCGGGAATCAGCCCCAGCATTTT. Based on the CDR3 plus reference TRBV7-9 and TRBJ1-5, the full variable domain is DTGVSQNPRHKITKRGQNVTFRCDPISEHNRLYWYRQTLGQGPEFLTYFQNEAQLEKSRLLSDRFSAERPKGSFSTLEIQRTEQGDSAMYLCASSLASGNQPQHFGDGTRLSIL.

The chain is built from TRBV12-3 or TRBV12-4 and TRBJ1-5; D possibly corresponds to TRBD1 (6 bases). The CDR3 runs 13 residues. The ends were cut back, 6 bases at V and 7 bases at J, with 13 bases in the middle. The CDR3 region is CASRFDRNQPQHF. As DNA, the CDR3 is TGTGCCAGCAGATTCGACAGGAACCAGCCCCAGCATTTT.

The rearrangement links TRBV19 to TRBJ2-3; 12 bases match TRBD2. V trimming: 6 bases; J trimming: 5 bases; junction bases outside the gene matches: 9. Germline loops: CDR1 LNHDA, CDR2 SQIVND (reference sequence). The CDR3 spans 16 residues. This chain's CDR3 is CASSTLLAGGGDTQYF. In nucleotides, the CDR3 is TGTGCCAGTAGCACTCTACTAGCGGGGGGCGGAGATACGCAGTATTTT.

This chain links TRBV24-1 with TRBJ2-3; TRBD2 matches 16 bases. Germline V lookup: CDR1 KGHDR, CDR2 SFDVKD. J lost 5 bases, V lost 6 bases, and 7 bases had no gene match. The CDR3 spans 17 residues. CDR3 sequence (DNA): TGTGCCACCAGTTCCGGGACTAGCGGGGGGGCCGGAGATACGCAGTATTTT. Translation gives CATSSGTSGGAGDTQYF.

This clone has just one count. The gene calls are TRBV2 and TRBJ2-2, with TRBD2 matching over 7 bases. Trimming removed 8 bases from V and 2 bases from J; junction bases left unmatched: 8. Germline loops: CDR1 SNHLY, CDR2 FYNNEI. The CDR3 has 15 amino acids. The DNA for the CDR3 is TGTGCCAGCTCAGTCCTAGCGGCAAACACCGGGGAGCTGTTTTTT. Residues: CASSVLAANTGELFF. Based on the CDR3 plus reference TRBV2 and TRBJ2-2, the full variable domain is EPEVTQTPSHQVTQMGQEVILRCVPISNHLYFYWYRQILGQKVEFLVSFYNNEISEKSEIFDDQFSVERPDGSNFTLKIRSTKLEDSAMYFCASSVLAANTGELFFGEGSRLTVL.

The count of this clone is one. The V call is TRBV11-1, the J call TRBJ2-7; TRBD1 aligns across 9 bases. Germline values: CDR1 SGHAT, CDR2 FQDESV (reference sequence). The V gene end was trimmed by 3 bases and the J gene end by 4 bases; junction bases not matched to a gene: 7. The CDR3 sequence is 15 residues long. This CDR3 reads CASSFSPGQGYEQYF. The CDR3, as DNA: TGTGCCAGCAGCTTTAGTCCGGGACAGGGATACGAGCAGTACTTC.

As regards this clone: Its ends do not fully match the called genes, so a read error is possible. The chain recombines TRBV7-9 with TRBJ2-1; TRBD1 matches 7 bases. From germline, CDR1 is SEHNR and CDR2 FQNEAQ (reference sequence). This CDR3 spans 14 amino acids. CDR3 DNA sequence: TGTGCTAGCAGTAACCCGCCAGGGGGATATGAGCAGTTCTTC. This gives the protein CASSNPPGGYEQFF.

V gene TRBV29-1 combines with J gene TRBJ1-6, with D unclear. Trimming cost V 7 bases and J 5 bases, with 9 bases left between them. This CDR3 is built from 12 residues. The V gene's germline CDR1 is SQVTM and CDR2 ANQGSEA. CDR3 sequence: CSAQLDNSPLHF. Written as DNA, the CDR3 is TGCAGCGCACAGCTGGATAATTCACCCCTCCACTTT.

The chain has TRBV30 and TRBJ2-1; 7 positions match TRBD2. The CDR3 covers 14 residues. The germline V gene encodes CDR1 GTSNPN and CDR2 SVGIG (reference sequence). The J segment lost 2 bases and the V segment lost 2 bases, leaving 3 bases of the junction unmatched. DNA of the CDR3: TGTGCCTGGAGTAGCGGGGCCCCCTACAATGAGCAGTTCTTC. Protein sequence: CAWSSGAPYNEQFF.